The 29 T cell receptor beta chains below were found in one sample sequenced in a study of cytomegalovirus exposure and HLA in healthy donors. A multiplex PCR was run with 60 Vbeta primers and 13 Jbeta primers. Using immunoSEQ multiplex PCR, the repertoire was profiled, and TCRdb retains in-frame clones only, with some absent. Found here are some 130,000 clones, more than 75% of them singletons; the top ten hold 5.2%. The sequencing input was PBMCs. These receptors were obtained from a woman in her 30s in good health and CMV-seronegative.

This chain connects TRBV7-8 to TRBJ1-1; TRBD1 matches 9 bases. The CDR3 sequence is 13 residues long. CDR1 is SGHVS and CDR2 is FQNEAQ in the germline V gene. J gave up 6 bases and V 3 bases, and 2 bases lay outside the gene matches. This CDR3 is CASSLTGGAEAFF. The CDR3 DNA is TGTGCCAGCAGCTTGACAGGGGGTGCTGAAGCTTTCTTT.

The J gene is TRBJ1-5, the V gene TRBV29-1; the D gene is possibly TRBD1 (5 bases). Per germline, CDR1 SQVTM and CDR2 ANQGSEA. This CDR3 spans 13 amino acids. V was pared by 8 bases and J by 3 bases, with 14 bases between. CDR3 in DNA: TGCAGCCTTTCCCCAGGGCTCAATCAGCCCCAGCATTTT. Translation gives CSLSPGLNQPQHF.

This chain links TRBV21-1 with TRBJ2-7; TRBD1, the table's D call, lacks a check against the DNA. TRBV21-1 is labeled a pseudogene. The CDR3 contains 17 residues. CDR3 region: CASSKNPSPGQLLRQYF. CDR3 bases: TGTGCCAGCAGCAAAAACCCTTCCCCGGGACAGCTCCTACGGCAGTACTTC.

The rearrangement joins TRBV2 to TRBJ1-1, with D possibly being TRBD1 (6 bases). Germline V lookup: CDR1 SNHLY, CDR2 FYNNEI. This CDR3 has 13 amino acids. The germline V and J ends were trimmed by 8 bases and 5 bases, with 15 bases remaining between them. The CDR3 nucleotides read TGTGCCAGCGGACAGCCACAAAGAACTGAAGCTTTCTTT. It encodes CASGQPQRTEAFF. The variable domain in full, completed from reference TRBV2 and TRBJ1-1, reads EPEVTQTPSHQVTQMGQEVILRCVPISNHLYFYWYRQILGQKVEFLVSFYNNEISEKSEIFDDQFSVERPDGSNFTLKIRSTKLEDSAMYFCASGQPQRTEAFFGQGTRLTVV.

The chain combines TRBV5-8 with TRBJ2-1; 10 bases are shared with TRBD2. Germline assignment: CDR1 SGHTS and CDR2 YDEGEE. The junction had 6 bases not matched to a gene; V was cut back by 0 bases and J by 6 bases. The CDR3 contains 16 residues. Here the CDR3 reads CASSLARIAGGNEQFF. The CDR3 DNA follows: TGTGCCAGCAGCTTGGCCCGGATAGCGGGGGGCAATGAGCAGTTCTTC.

The rearrangement links TRBV7-9 to TRBJ1-2; 9 nucleotides align to TRBD1. This CDR3 region has 13 residues. Germline trimming cut 4 bases from V and 3 bases from J; bases unmatched to any gene: 0. The germline gives CDR1 SEHNR, CDR2 FQNEAQ (reference sequence). CDR3 sequence reads: CASSYRGHYGYTF. The DNA for the CDR3 is TGTGCCAGCAGCTACAGGGGGCACTATGGCTACACCTTC.

The chain is built from TRBV6-1 and TRBJ2-7; TRBD1 matches 8 bases. The CDR3 totals 13 residues. V was clipped by 5 bases and J by 2 bases; unmatched bases: 2. Germline CDR1 reads MNHNS; CDR2 reads SASEGT. The CDR3 DNA sequence: TGTGCCAGCAGTTGGGACAGGCCCTACGAGCAGTACTTC. This translates into CASSWDRPYEQYF.

The chain carries TRBV19 and TRBJ2-1; D is perhaps TRBD2 (5 bases). The CDR3 is 16 amino acids. The V and J ends lost 3 bases and 2 bases respectively, with 14 bases between them. The germline gives CDR1 LNHDA, CDR2 SQIVND (reference sequence). CDR3 protein: CASSIMVGSPYNEQFF. Here the CDR3 DNA reads TGTGCCAGTAGTATCATGGTTGGGAGTCCCTACAATGAGCAGTTCTTC.

This rearrangement joins TRBV6-5 to TRBJ2-1; perhaps TRBD2 as D (6 bases). The V gene's germline CDR1 is MNHEY and CDR2 SVGAGI. CDR3 length: 14 amino acids. The V and J ends lost 6 bases and 8 bases respectively, with 17 bases between them. CDR3 in amino acids: CASRGETGVHEQFF. CDR3 in DNA: TGTGCCAGCAGGGGAGAGACGGGGGTCCATGAGCAGTTCTTC.

This sequence joins TRBV5-1 and TRBJ2-1; 9 bases align to TRBD2. Per the germline V gene, CDR1 is SGHRS and CDR2 is YFSETQ. The CDR3 runs to 16 residues. V shed 0 bases, J shed 5 bases, and the junction held 6 bases outside the gene matches. The CDR3 region has the DNA TGCGCCAGCAGCTTGGGCGCTAGCGGGGCCGACAATGAGCAGTTCTTC. Translating it yields CASSLGASGADNEQFF.

The genes are TRBV2 and TRBJ1-2; TRBD1 aligns across 7 bases. The CDR3 runs 14 residues. The germline V gene has CDR1 SNHLY and CDR2 FYNNEI. Trimming removed 6 bases from V and 1 base from J; junction bases left unmatched: 5. CDR3 sequence: CASRQTGSNYGYTF. The CDR3 coding sequence is TGTGCCAGCAGACAGACAGGGAGTAACTATGGCTACACCTTC.

The table lists this clone with a few counts. The genes are TRBV6-6 and TRBJ2-7; tentatively, D is TRBD1 (6 bases). Trimming removed 6 bases from V and 0 bases from J, with 9 bases in between. The length of the CDR3 is 13 residues. CDR1 is MNHNY and CDR2 is SVGAGI in the germline V gene (reference sequence). The CDR3 protein is CASRRDNSYEQYF. In nucleotides, the CDR3 is TGTGCCAGCAGGAGGGACAACTCCTACGAGCAGTACTTC.

A note on this clone: This sample includes further DNA sequences coding for the same CDR3. The V and J genes are TRBV5-4 and TRBJ1-2, with D perhaps TRBD1 (5 bases). The CDR3 is 14 amino acids. CDR1 is SGHNT and CDR2 is YYREEE in the germline V gene (reference sequence). Trimming pared 0 bases from V and 2 bases from J, leaving 8 bases between. Here the CDR3 reads CASSLGQGNYGYTF. CDR3 DNA sequence: TGTGCCAGCAGCTTGGGGCAGGGAAACTATGGCTACACCTTC.

The chain employs TRBV29-1 and TRBJ1-1, with TRBD1 matching 12 bases. V lost 8 bases and J lost 4; bases outside the gene matches: 14. The CDR3 is 16 amino acids. The germline V gene encodes CDR1 SQVTM and CDR2 ANQGSEA. The CDR3 bases are TGCAGCACCCGAGTCGGGACAGGGGGCAGGGGCACTGAAGCTTTCTTT. Residues: CSTRVGTGGRGTEAFF.

The chain combines TRBV6-5 with TRBJ1-2; no reliable D call. Germline V lookup: CDR1 MNHEY, CDR2 SVGAGI. This CDR3 has 15 amino acids. The germline V and J ends were trimmed by 2 bases and 2 bases, with 12 bases remaining between them. The CDR3 is CASSYGGNRNYGYTF. DNA of the CDR3: TGTGCCAGCAGTTACGGCGGCAATCGAAACTATGGCTACACCTTC.

This clone was seen at least ten times. The chain employs TRBV25-1 and TRBJ2-7; D is uncertain. There are 10 residues in the CDR3. Per the germline V gene, CDR1 is MGHDK and CDR2 is SYGVNS. V lost 8 bases and J lost 6, with 8 bases in between. CDR3 residues: CASGEAEQYF. The CDR3 DNA reads as TGTGCCAGCGGAGAAGCCGAGCAGTACTTC.

This chain connects TRBV28 to TRBJ2-7, with TRBD1 matching 7 bases. Germline CDR1 is MDHEN and CDR2 is SYDVKM. With 7 bases clipped from V and 2 bases from J, the junction kept 11 bases outside the gene matches. The CDR3 covers 15 residues. CDR3 protein: CASTLRGDSTYEQYF. CDR3 in DNA: TGTGCCAGCACTTTGCGTGGGGACAGTACCTACGAGCAGTACTTC.

The chain links TRBV15 to TRBJ1-4; no clear D gene. The CDR3 is made up of 15 amino acids. The germline V and J ends were trimmed by 1 base and 0 bases, with 6 bases remaining between them. The germline V gene has CDR1 LNHNV and CDR2 YYDKDF (reference sequence). This chain's CDR3 is CATSRVATTNEKLFF. The CDR3 region has the DNA TGTGCCACCAGCAGAGTGGCAACAACTAATGAAAAACTGTTTTTT.

This clone was seen more than once but under ten times. The CDR3 nucleotides are TGTGCCACCAGCAGAGGGCCAGGGGGGATAACCTACGAGCAGTACTTC. It is translated as CATSRGPGGITYEQYF. The V call is TRBV15, the J call TRBJ2-7; TRBD1 might be the D (7 bases). CDR1 and CDR2 from the germline V gene are LNHNV and YYDKDF (reference sequence). The CDR3 contains 16 residues. V was trimmed by 1 base and J by 2 bases, leaving 15 bases between them. The variable domain in full, completed from reference TRBV15 and TRBJ2-7, reads DAMVIQNPRYQVTQFGKPVTLSCSQTLNHNVMYWYQQKSSQAPKLLFHYYDKDFNNEADTPDNFQSRRPNTSFCFLDIRSPGLGDTAMYLCATSRGPGGITYEQYFGPGTRLTVT.

The genes are TRBV5-6 and TRBJ2-5; possible D gene TRBD1, 6 bases. CDR1 is SGHDT and CDR2 is YYEEEE in the germline V gene. V was shortened by 4 bases and J by 2 bases, with 15 bases between the two germline ends. This CDR3 has 15 residues. CDR3 sequence reads: CASSPQPGQQETQYF. CDR3 DNA sequence: TGTGCCAGCAGCCCCCAGCCGGGACAACAAGAGACCCAGTACTTC.

The gene calls are TRBV5-4 and TRBJ2-7; D possibly corresponds to TRBD1 (7 bases). This CDR3 spans 14 amino acids. With 4 bases removed from V and 4 bases from J, the gap between germline ends came to 15 bases. Germline CDR1 is SGHNT and CDR2 is YYREEE (reference sequence). The CDR3 is CASSPGTAGYEQYF. CDR3 DNA sequence: TGTGCCAGCAGCCCGGGGACAGCGGGTTACGAGCAGTACTTC.

The V call is TRBV18, the J call TRBJ1-1, with TRBD1 matching over 9 bases. Unmatched junction bases numbered 8, after V lost 3 bases and J lost 6 bases. The CDR3 consists of 15 residues. Germline V CDR1 and CDR2: KGHSH, LQKENI. The CDR3 nucleotides read TGTGCCAGCTCACCCCTAACTGGACAGGGGTCTGAAGCTTTCTTT. Translated: CASSPLTGQGSEAFF.

The gene calls are TRBV4-3 and TRBJ2-1, with D tentatively TRBD2 (5 bases). The germline gives CDR1 LGHNA, CDR2 YSLEER. The CDR3 length is 14 residues. The V end lost 0 bases, the J end lost 7 bases, and 10 bases lay between the germline ends. The CDR3 reads CASSQDPGENEQFF. CDR3 nucleotide sequence: TGCGCCAGCAGCCAAGATCCCGGGGAAAATGAGCAGTTCTTC.

The chain combines TRBV5-5 with TRBJ2-2; a possible D gene is TRBD1 (6 bases). This CDR3 has 14 amino acids. Germline CDR1 reads SGHKS; CDR2 reads YYEKEE (reference sequence). Trimming took off 4 bases at V and 5 bases at J, with 12 bases between the two ends. This CDR3 reads CASSVAQGTGELFF. CDR3 DNA sequence: TGTGCCAGCAGCGTCGCACAGGGTACCGGGGAGCTGTTTTTT. Looking up the rest from reference TRBV5-5 and TRBJ2-2 gives the full variable domain: DAGVTQSPTHLIKTRGQQVTLRCSPISGHKSVSWYQQVLGQGPQFIFQYYEKEERGRGNFPDRFSARQFPNYSSELNVNALLLGDSALYLCASSVAQGTGELFFGEGSRLTVL.

The CDR3 protein is CSTTSGRAENYNEQFF. The CDR3 DNA reads TGCAGTACGACTAGCGGGAGGGCCGAGAACTACAATGAGCAGTTCTTC. The genes are TRBV29-1 and TRBJ2-1; 14 nucleotides align to TRBD2. CDR3 length: 16 residues. CDR1 SQVTM and CDR2 ANQGSEA come from the germline V gene.

The chain couples TRBV30 to TRBJ1-2; D unclear. This CDR3 region has 12 residues. Germline values: CDR1 GTSNPN, CDR2 SVGIG (reference sequence). With 8 bases removed from V and 1 base from J, the gap between germline ends came to 11 bases. CDR3 sequence reads: CALKRGNYGYTF. DNA for the CDR3: TGTGCCCTAAAGCGGGGTAACTATGGCTACACCTTC.

The rearrangement uses TRBV9 and TRBJ2-5; TRBD1 agrees at 10 bases. CDR3 length equals 15 residues. V was clipped by 4 bases and J by 7 bases; unmatched bases: 10. The germline V gene encodes CDR1 SGDLS and CDR2 YYNGEE. The CDR3 loop is CASSPAGQGYGTQYF. DNA of the CDR3: TGTGCCAGCAGCCCCGCGGGACAGGGGTATGGGACCCAGTACTTC. Full variable domain (missing parts from reference TRBV9 and TRBJ2-5): DSGVTQTPKHLITATGQRVTLRCSPRSGDLSVYWYQQSLDQGLQFLIQYYNGEERAKGNILERFSAQQFPDLHSELNLSSLELGDSALYFCASSPAGQGYGTQYFGPGTRLLVL.

This chain uses TRBV19 with TRBJ2-7, with 9 bases lining up with TRBD2. Germline V CDR1 and CDR2: LNHDA, SQIVND (reference sequence). J lost 4 bases, V lost 5 bases, and 6 bases had no gene match. The CDR3 is made up of 14 amino acids. The CDR3 protein is CASSASGRLYEQYF. The CDR3 DNA follows: TGTGCCAGTAGTGCCAGCGGGAGGTTGTACGAGCAGTACTTC.

V and J are TRBV29-1 and TRBJ2-2; the D gene is possibly TRBD1 (5 bases). The CDR3 is made up of 13 amino acids. The ends were cut back, 6 bases at V and 4 bases at J, with 12 bases in the middle. Germline CDR1 reads SQVTM; CDR2 reads ANQGSEA. The CDR3 nucleotides read TGCAGCGTAATCAACAGGCTCACCGGGGAGCTGTTTTTT. Protein sequence: CSVINRLTGELFF.